The sequence of this TCR beta chain was determined in a study of blood T cell repertoires in COVID-19. As processed by the authors: Reference gene primers were amplified, and this amplification served to estimate nucleated cell counts. Some clones are missing from TCRdb's copy, which holds only in-frame ones; the method was immunoSEQ multiplex PCR. That table is the source of V, J and clone size, and D and trimming were worked out from the DNA. The table lists about 200,000 clones, about 88% of them singletons. This CDR3 comprises 15 residues. Germline V gene sequence: CDR1 MNHNS, CDR2 SASEGT. Trimming shortened V by 1 base and J by 3 bases, and 12 bases separated the two germline ends.

This sequence joins TRBV6-1 and TRBJ1-2; unclear D gene. The specimen was peripheral blood. This sequence originates from a man younger than 35 with active or convalescent COVID-19. DNA of the CDR3: TGTGCCAGCAGTGAAGGGGCCCGGCCCGACTATGGCTACACCTTC. Protein: CASSEGARPDYGYTF.